Included here is one T cell receptor beta chain sequence, with context. TCRdb called the RT-PCR reads again in MiXCR, with one record for every CDR3 protein. The table records about 680,000 distinct CDR3 sequences, approximately 14% of them present only once. V lost 1 base and J lost 6, with 8 bases in between. CDR3 length: 13 residues. Germline CDR1 is KGHDR and CDR2 is SFDVKD. The sequenced material came from memory CD4+ T cells from blood. The V gene is TRBV24-1, the J gene TRBJ1-2; D not certain. This TCR was sampled from a female donor in good health, serving as a healthy control. CDR3 sequence (DNA): TGTGCCACCAGTGATTTAGCCGGGGATGGCTACACCTTC. This encodes CATSDLAGDGYTF.